The clone carrying this TCR beta chain has more than one count but fewer than ten. Its antigen is not identified. The sample comes from a study of early T cells in non-severe SARS-CoV-2 infection. Background on the study: Sequencing was performed on bulk RNA from unsorted whole blood, leaving chains unpaired.

Researchers tagged individual cDNA molecules with unique molecular identifiers. MiXCR, applied by TCRdb to the 5' RACE reads, yields one record per CDR3 protein. The sample lists about 70,000 distinct CDR3 sequences; around 15% were seen once. This CDR3 is built from 14 residues. With 9 bases removed from V and 2 bases from J, the gap between germline ends came to 16 bases. Per germline, CDR1 LNHDA and CDR2 SQIVND (reference sequence). General study results and limits: Anti-spike CD8 responses were favored in VDJdb matching, and private and CD4 specificities were missed.

The rearrangement uses TRBV19 and TRBJ1-1; D perhaps matches TRBD1 (6 bases). The origin of this receptor is an adult who was a healthcare worker with PCR-confirmed SARS-CoV-2 infection or an uninfected control (not recorded which). Source: whole blood, taken at baseline. The CDR3 here is CASRSSGTNTEAFF. CDR3 bases: TGTGCCAGCAGGTCGTCAGGGACAAACACTGAAGCTTTCTTT.